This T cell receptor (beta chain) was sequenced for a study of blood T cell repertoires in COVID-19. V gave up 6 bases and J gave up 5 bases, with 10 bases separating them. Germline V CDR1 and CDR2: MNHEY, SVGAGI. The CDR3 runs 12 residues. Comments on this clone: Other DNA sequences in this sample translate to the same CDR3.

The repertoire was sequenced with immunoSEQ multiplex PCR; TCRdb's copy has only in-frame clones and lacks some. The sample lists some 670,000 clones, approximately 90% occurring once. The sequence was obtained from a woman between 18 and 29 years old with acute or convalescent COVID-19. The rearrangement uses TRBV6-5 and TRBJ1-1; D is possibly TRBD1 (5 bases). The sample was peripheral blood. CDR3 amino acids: CASRRQNTEAFF. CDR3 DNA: TGTGCCAGCAGGCGACAGAATACTGAAGCTTTCTTT.